This T cell receptor (beta chain) was captured by sequencing in a study of cytomegalovirus exposure and HLA in healthy donors. Study-level results: Of the V segments, some could not be distinguished, including TRBV6-2 and TRBV6-3, and were excluded. Confirmation was obtained in vitro that a few CMV-associated chains are specific for CMV antigens. Immune exposure information comprised only CMV serostatus.

This CDR3 has 15 residues. The ends were cut back, 4 bases at V and 2 bases at J, with 16 bases in the middle. The V gene's germline CDR1 is SGHDT and CDR2 YYEEEE. This PCR relied on a set of 60 Vbeta primers and 13 Jbeta primers. The assay was immunoSEQ multiplex PCR, and TCRdb's table has in-frame clones only and misses some. The sample records roughly 63,000 clones, around 75% being singletons. Details on this clone: What it binds is unknown.

The genes are TRBV5-6 and TRBJ2-7; D is possibly TRBD1 (6 bases). The receptor's source is a woman in her forties in good health and CMV-seropositive. The specimen was PBMCs. CDR3 coding DNA: TGTGCCAGCAGCCCCCGCGGCAGGGGCGCCTACGAGCAGTACTTC. Amino acids: CASSPRGRGAYEQYF.